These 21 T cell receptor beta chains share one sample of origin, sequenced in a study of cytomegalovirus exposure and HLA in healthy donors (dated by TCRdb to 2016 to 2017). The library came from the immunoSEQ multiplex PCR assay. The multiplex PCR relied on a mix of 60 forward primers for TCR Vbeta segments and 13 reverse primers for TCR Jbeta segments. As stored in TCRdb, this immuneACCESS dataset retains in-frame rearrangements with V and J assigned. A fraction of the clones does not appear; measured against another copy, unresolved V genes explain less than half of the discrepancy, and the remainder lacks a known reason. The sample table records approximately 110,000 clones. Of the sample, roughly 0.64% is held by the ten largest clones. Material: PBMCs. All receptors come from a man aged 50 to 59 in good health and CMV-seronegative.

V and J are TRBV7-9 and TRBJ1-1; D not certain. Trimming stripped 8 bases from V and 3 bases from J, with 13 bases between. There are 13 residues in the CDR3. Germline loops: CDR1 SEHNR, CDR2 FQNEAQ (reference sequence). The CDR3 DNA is TGTGCCAGCCACCCCCCCGGGGACACTGAAGCTTTCTTT. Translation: CASHPPGDTEAFF.

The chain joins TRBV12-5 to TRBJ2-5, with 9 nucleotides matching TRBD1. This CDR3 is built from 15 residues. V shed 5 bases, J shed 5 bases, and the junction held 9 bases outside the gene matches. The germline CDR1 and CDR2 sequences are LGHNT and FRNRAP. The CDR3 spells CASGHGTGHRETQYF. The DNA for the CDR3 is TGTGCTAGTGGTCACGGGACAGGGCACCGGGAGACCCAGTACTTC.

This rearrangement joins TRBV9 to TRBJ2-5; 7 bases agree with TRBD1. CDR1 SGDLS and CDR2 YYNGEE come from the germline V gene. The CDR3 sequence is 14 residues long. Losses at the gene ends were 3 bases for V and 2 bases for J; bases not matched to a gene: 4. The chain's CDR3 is CASSAGTDQETQYF. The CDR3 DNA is TGTGCCAGCAGCGCAGGGACAGATCAAGAGACCCAGTACTTC.

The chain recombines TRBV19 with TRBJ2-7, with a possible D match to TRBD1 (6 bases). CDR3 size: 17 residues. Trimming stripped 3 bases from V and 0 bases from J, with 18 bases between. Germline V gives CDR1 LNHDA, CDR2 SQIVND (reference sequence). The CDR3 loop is CASSIGTGYPDSYEQYF. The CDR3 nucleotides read TGTGCCAGTAGTATTGGTACAGGGTACCCAGACTCCTACGAGCAGTACTTC.

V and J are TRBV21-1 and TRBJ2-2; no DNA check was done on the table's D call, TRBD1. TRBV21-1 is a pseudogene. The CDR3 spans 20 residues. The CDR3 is CASSKRETGDTATNTGELFF. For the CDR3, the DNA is TGTGCCAGCAGCAAACGCGAGACAGGGGATACGGCTACGAACACCGGGGAGCTGTTTTTT.

The CDR3 DNA is TGTGCCAGCAGTTACGGCACAGGGTTTGGGGCCTACGAGCAGTACTTC. Its protein product is CASSYGTGFGAYEQYF. The chain links TRBV6-5 to TRBJ2-7, with D tentatively TRBD1 (6 bases). Germline V gene lookup returns CDR1 MNHEY and CDR2 SVGAGI. The CDR3 loop spans 16 amino acids. The V and J ends lost 2 bases and 2 bases respectively, with 16 bases between them.

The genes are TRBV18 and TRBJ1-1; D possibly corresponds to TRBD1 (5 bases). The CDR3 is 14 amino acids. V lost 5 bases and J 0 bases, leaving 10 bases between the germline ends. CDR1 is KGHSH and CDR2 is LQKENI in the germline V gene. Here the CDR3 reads CASSSDSLNTEAFF. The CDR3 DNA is TGTGCCAGCTCATCTGACAGCCTGAACACTGAAGCTTTCTTT.

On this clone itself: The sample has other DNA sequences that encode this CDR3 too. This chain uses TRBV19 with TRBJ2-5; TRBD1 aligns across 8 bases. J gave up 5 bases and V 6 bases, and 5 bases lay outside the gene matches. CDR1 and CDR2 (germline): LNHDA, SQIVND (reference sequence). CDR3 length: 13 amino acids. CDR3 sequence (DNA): TGTGCCAGTAGCTCGACAGGGGCTGAGACCCAGTACTTC. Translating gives CASSSTGAETQYF.

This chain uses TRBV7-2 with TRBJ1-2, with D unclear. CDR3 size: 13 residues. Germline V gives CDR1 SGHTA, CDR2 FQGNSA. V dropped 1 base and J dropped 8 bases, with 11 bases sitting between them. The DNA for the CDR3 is TGTGCCAGCAGCTTAGAGGCGACGGAGGGCTACACCTTC. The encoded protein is CASSLEATEGYTF.

In DNA, the CDR3 is TGCGCCAGCAGCCCTGGGGCGGGGGAATACAATGAGCAGTTCTTC. It encodes CASSPGAGEYNEQFF. The chain joins TRBV4-3 to TRBJ2-1, with 7 bases that match TRBD2. This CDR3 comprises 15 residues. V lost 4 bases to trimming and J lost 4 bases; unmatched junction nucleotides: 7. CDR1 is LGHNA and CDR2 is YSLEER in the germline V gene.

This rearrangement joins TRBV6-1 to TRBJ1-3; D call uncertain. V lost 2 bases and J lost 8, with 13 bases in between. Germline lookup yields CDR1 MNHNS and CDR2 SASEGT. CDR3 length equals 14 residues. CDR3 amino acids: CASSESWQVDTIYF. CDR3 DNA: TGTGCCAGCAGTGAAAGCTGGCAGGTCGACACCATATATTTT.

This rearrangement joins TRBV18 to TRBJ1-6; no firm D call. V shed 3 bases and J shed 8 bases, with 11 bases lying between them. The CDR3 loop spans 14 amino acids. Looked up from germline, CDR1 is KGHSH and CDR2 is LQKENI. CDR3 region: CASSPPGRYSPLHF. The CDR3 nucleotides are TGTGCCAGCTCACCCCCTGGCCGTTATTCACCCCTCCACTTT.

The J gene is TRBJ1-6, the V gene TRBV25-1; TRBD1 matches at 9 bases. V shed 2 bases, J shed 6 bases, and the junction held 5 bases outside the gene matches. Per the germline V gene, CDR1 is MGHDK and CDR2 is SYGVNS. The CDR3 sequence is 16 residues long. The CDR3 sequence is CASSETGGIGNSPLHF. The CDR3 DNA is TGTGCCAGCAGTGAAACAGGGGGCATCGGTAATTCACCCCTCCACTTT.

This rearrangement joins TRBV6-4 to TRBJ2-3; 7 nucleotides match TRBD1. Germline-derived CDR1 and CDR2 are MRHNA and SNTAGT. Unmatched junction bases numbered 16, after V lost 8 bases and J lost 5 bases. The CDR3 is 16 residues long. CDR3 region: CASRPSLDRVGDTQYF. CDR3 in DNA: TGTGCCAGCCGCCCCAGTCTCGACAGGGTTGGAGATACGCAGTATTTT.

CDR3: CASSLERRNTGELFF. The CDR3 region has the DNA TGCGCCAGCAGCCTGGAGAGGAGGAACACCGGGGAGCTGTTTTTT. The chain combines TRBV5-1 with TRBJ2-2; no reliable D call. Germline-derived CDR1 and CDR2 are SGHRS and YFSETQ. The CDR3 extends over 15 amino acids. V was pared by 4 bases and J by 1 base, with 11 bases between.

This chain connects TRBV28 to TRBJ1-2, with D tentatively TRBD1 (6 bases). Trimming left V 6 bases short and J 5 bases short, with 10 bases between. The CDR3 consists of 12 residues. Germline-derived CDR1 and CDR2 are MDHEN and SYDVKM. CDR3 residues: CASRDSRYGYTF. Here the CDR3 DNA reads TGTGCCAGCAGGGACAGTCGGTATGGCTACACCTTC.

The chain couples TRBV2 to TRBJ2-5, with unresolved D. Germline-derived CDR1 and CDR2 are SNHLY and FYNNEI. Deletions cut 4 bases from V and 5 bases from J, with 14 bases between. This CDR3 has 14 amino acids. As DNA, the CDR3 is TGTGCCAGCAGTGGGAGTCGCGGTGGCGAGACCCAGTACTTC. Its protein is CASSGSRGGETQYF.

The CDR3 is CASRRDRGNYGYTF. CDR3 DNA sequence: TGTGCCAGCAGACGGGACAGGGGAAACTATGGCTACACCTTC. The chain has TRBV27 and TRBJ1-2, with TRBD1 identical over 10 bases. Unmatched junction bases numbered 3, after V lost 6 bases and J lost 2 bases. This CDR3 region has 14 residues. CDR1 and CDR2 (germline): MNHEY, SMNVEV (reference sequence).

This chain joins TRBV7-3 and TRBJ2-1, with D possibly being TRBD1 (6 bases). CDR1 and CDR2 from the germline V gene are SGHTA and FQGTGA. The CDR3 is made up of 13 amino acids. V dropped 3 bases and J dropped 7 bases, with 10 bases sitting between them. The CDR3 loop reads CASSLGHFNEQFF. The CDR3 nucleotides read TGTGCCAGCAGCTTGGGACACTTTAATGAGCAGTTCTTC.

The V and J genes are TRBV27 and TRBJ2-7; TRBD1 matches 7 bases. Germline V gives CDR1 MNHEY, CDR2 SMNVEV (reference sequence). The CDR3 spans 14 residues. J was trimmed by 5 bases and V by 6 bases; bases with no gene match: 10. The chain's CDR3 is CASSFATGSNEQYF. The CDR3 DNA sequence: TGTGCCAGCAGCTTTGCGACAGGGAGTAACGAGCAGTACTTC.

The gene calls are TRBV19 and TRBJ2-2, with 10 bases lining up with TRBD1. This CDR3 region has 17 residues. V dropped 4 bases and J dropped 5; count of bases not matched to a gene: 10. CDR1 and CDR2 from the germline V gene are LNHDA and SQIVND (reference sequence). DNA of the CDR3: TGTGCCAGTAGTACCCCCAGGACAGGGGGGGAGACCGGGGAGCTGTTTTTT. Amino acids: CASSTPRTGGETGELFF.